This TCR beta chain was recovered during a study of T cells in Graves' hyperthyroidism and ophthalmopathy. From RNA transcripts, TCR beta CDR3 regions were amplified. The TCR CDR3 first-round RT-PCR relied on the HTBI primer set. TCRdb itself ran the multiplex PCR reads through MiXCR, one entry per CDR3 protein. The sample yields 200,000 to 300,000 distinct CDR3 sequences, roughly 15% seen once. This clonotype showed up many times. V shed 1 base and J shed 0 bases, with 9 bases lying between them. Germline V gene lookup returns CDR1 GTSNPN and CDR2 SVGIG (reference sequence). There are 14 residues in the CDR3.

V usage is TRBV30 and J usage is TRBJ1-1, with a weak D call TRBD1 (5 bases). This clonotype was obtained from a woman aged 18-29 years with Graves' ophthalmopathy. The material sequenced was blood. As DNA, the CDR3 is TGTGCCTGGAGTGCTCAGGGATTGAACACTGAAGCTTTCTTT. Its translation is CAWSAQGLNTEAFF. Filled out from reference TRBV30 and TRBJ1-1, the complete variable domain reads SQTIHQWPATLVQPVGSPLSLECTVEGTSNPNLYWYRQAAGRGLQLLFYSVGIGQISSEVPQNLSASRPQDRQFILSSKKLLLSDSGFYLCAWSAQGLNTEAFFGQGTRLTVV.